The 28 T cell receptor beta chains given below trace back to one sample, sequenced in a study of blood T cells in healthy people across ages. A second about 7 to 12 cycle PCR used barcoded and J-beta primers. TCRdb reanalysed the 5' RACE reads using MiXCR and keeps one entry per CDR3 protein. The sample lists roughly 1.5 million distinct CDR3 sequences; about 42% were seen once. Sequenced: blood. These receptors came from a woman aged 18-30 years in good health.

This clonotype was observed many times. Germline is not matched at one junction end, which may reflect a read error. The chain joins TRBV6-5 to TRBJ1-1; 7 bases align to TRBD1. CDR1 is MNHEY, CDR2 SVGAGI, per germline. The CDR3 has 13 amino acids. Here the CDR3 reads CASSYSQGTEAFF. DNA for the CDR3: TGTGCCAGCAGCTACTCACAGGGGACTGAAGCTTTCTTT.

The chain links TRBV5-1 to TRBJ1-1; D is undetermined. Germline V gene lookup returns CDR1 SGHRS and CDR2 YFSETQ. The CDR3 runs to 15 residues. V lost 4 bases to trimming and J lost 1 base, with 14 bases between them. The CDR3 region has the DNA TGCGCCAGCAGCCCCGGAGCCTGGGCGAACACTGAAGCTTTCTTT. Its protein is CASSPGAWANTEAFF.

The chain links TRBV29-1 to TRBJ2-3; 12 bases match TRBD2. The germline V gene encodes CDR1 SQVTM and CDR2 ANQGSEA. The ends lost 7 bases at V and 2 bases at J; junction bases unmatched: 4. The CDR3 runs to 14 residues. CDR3 coding DNA: TGCAGCGCTTGGACTAGCGGGAACACAGATACGCAGTATTTT. Translation: CSAWTSGNTDTQYF.

In this sample, this clonotype turned up a few times. This chain uses TRBV6-4 with TRBJ2-1; maybe TRBD2 (5 bases). The CDR3 runs 15 residues. From germline, CDR1 is MRHNA and CDR2 SNTAGT. V lost 8 bases, J lost 0 bases, and 14 bases lay in between. CDR3 sequence (DNA): TGTGCCAGCGGATCAGGAGAGGGCTCCTACAATGAGCAGTTCTTC. It codes for CASGSGEGSYNEQFF.

This chain connects TRBV27 to TRBJ2-1; the D gene is possibly TRBD1 (5 bases). V dropped 8 bases and J dropped 10 bases, with 9 bases sitting between them. Germline V CDR1 and CDR2: MNHEY, SMNVEV (reference sequence). This CDR3 contains 10 residues. The CDR3 nucleotides read TGTGCCAGCGGGGCTGGGGAGCAGTTCTTC. It yields the protein CASGAGEQFF.

V and J are TRBV12-3 or TRBV12-4 and TRBJ1-4, with 9 bases identical to TRBD1. V shed 1 base and J 4 bases; nucleotides not matched to a gene: 1. The CDR3 has 15 residues. The CDR3 is CASSLGDRDNEKLFF. CDR3 DNA: TGTGCCAGCAGTTTAGGGGACAGGGATAATGAAAAACTGTTTTTT.

Note on this clonotype: Mismatch with germline at one junction end may stem from a read error. The chain couples TRBV9 to TRBJ1-4, with D perhaps TRBD1 (5 bases). This CDR3 has 14 residues. In germline, CDR1 is SGDLS, CDR2 YYNGEE. The CDR3 here is CAGSTSGGTEKLFF. In DNA form, the CDR3 reads TGTGCCGGCAGCACCTCGGGAGGGACTGAAAAACTGTTTTTT. Filled out from reference TRBV9 and TRBJ1-4, the complete variable domain reads DSGVTQTPKHLITATGQRVTLRCSPRSGDLSVYWYQQSLDQGLQFLIQYYNGEERAKGNILERFSAQQFPDLHSELNLSSLELGDSALYFCAGSTSGGTEKLFFGSGTQLSVL.

The rearrangement uses TRBV12-3 or TRBV12-4 and TRBJ1-5, with 7 bases that match TRBD1. The CDR3 has 15 amino acids. Unmatched junction bases numbered 5, after V lost 6 bases and J lost 0 bases. CDR3 bases: TGTGCCAGCAGAAGACAGGGACTTAGCAATCAGCCCCAGCATTTT. Amino acid sequence: CASRRQGLSNQPQHF.

The chain links TRBV4-3 to TRBJ2-7; maybe TRBD2 (6 bases). The CDR3 sequence is 15 residues long. Looked up from germline, CDR1 is LGHNA and CDR2 is YSLEER. V lost 4 bases and J 5 bases, leaving 18 bases between the germline ends. The CDR3 DNA reads TGCGCCAGCAGCCTCAGGGACTCCCCATCCCACGAGCAGTACTTC. Its protein product is CASSLRDSPSHEQYF.

This chain links TRBV18 with TRBJ2-1, with a possible D match to TRBD2 (6 bases). V gave up 0 bases and J gave up 0 bases, with 15 bases separating them. CDR3 length: 18 amino acids. Germline loops: CDR1 KGHSH, CDR2 LQKENI. The DNA for the CDR3 is TGTGCCAGCTCACCACCGGGAGGCGGATTGAGCTCCTACAATGAGCAGTTCTTC. Its translation: CASSPPGGGLSSYNEQFF.

The chain uses TRBV4-3 and TRBJ2-7; 10 bases are a match to TRBD2. Germline V CDR1 and CDR2: LGHNA, YSLEER. J lost 7 bases, V lost 6 bases, and 12 bases had no gene match. The CDR3 has 15 amino acids. CDR3 nucleotides: TGCGCCAGCAGGCCCCTAGCGGGGGCGATCAATGAGCAGTACTTC. It yields the protein CASRPLAGAINEQYF.

V usage is TRBV5-1 and J usage is TRBJ2-7; D remains ambiguous. Germline V CDR1 and CDR2: SGHRS, YFSETQ. This CDR3 comprises 12 residues. V was trimmed by 4 bases and J by 10 bases, leaving 15 bases between them. CDR3 sequence (DNA): TGCGCCAGCAGCGCCGGATCAAACGTTCAGTACTTC. Amino acids: CASSAGSNVQYF.

The chain recombines TRBV2 with TRBJ2-3; 7 bases fit TRBD2. V lost 8 bases to trimming and J lost 5 bases; unmatched junction nucleotides: 1. This CDR3 is built from 11 residues. Looked up from germline, CDR1 is SNHLY and CDR2 is FYNNEI. In DNA, the CDR3 is TGTGCCAGCCAGCGGGAAGATACGCAGTATTTT. This codes for CASQREDTQYF.

The rearrangement joins TRBV20-1 to TRBJ2-7, with 7 bases fitting TRBD2. The CDR3 sequence is 13 residues long. V was clipped by 6 bases and J by 3 bases; unmatched bases: 8. The germline V gene encodes CDR1 DFQATT and CDR2 SNEGSKA (reference sequence). The chain's CDR3 is CSATRAGFYEQYF. CDR3 bases: TGCAGTGCGACCCGAGCGGGGTTCTACGAGCAGTACTTC.

This clonotype was seen a few times. The V gene is TRBV29-1, the J gene TRBJ2-5; TRBD1 is a possible D gene (5 bases). Germline-derived CDR1 and CDR2 are SQVTM and ANQGSEA. This CDR3 region has 14 residues. The V gene lost 2 bases and the J gene lost 6 bases, with 16 bases spanning the gap. Written as DNA, the CDR3 is TGCAGCGTTGAACTATGGCAGGGTGGAAAGACCCAGTACTTC. Translating it yields CSVELWQGGKTQYF. Based on the CDR3 plus reference TRBV29-1 and TRBJ2-5, the full variable domain is SAVISQKPSRDICQRGTSLTIQCQVDSQVTMMFWYRQQPGQSLTLIATANQGSEATYESGFVIDKFPISRPNLTFSTLTVSNMSPEDSSIYLCSVELWQGGKTQYFGPGTRLLVL.

The rearrangement joins TRBV9 to TRBJ2-1; 8 bases fit TRBD2. The length of the CDR3 is 13 residues. CDR1 is SGDLS and CDR2 is YYNGEE in the germline V gene. V lost 8 bases and J lost 6; bases outside the gene matches: 7. The CDR3 nucleotides are TGTGCCAGTTCCACTAGCGGCTTCAATGAGCAGTTCTTC. Translation gives CASSTSGFNEQFF.

The chain carries TRBV6-5 and TRBJ1-1; D perhaps matches TRBD1 (6 bases). The germline V gene has CDR1 MNHEY and CDR2 SVGAGI. This CDR3 spans 12 amino acids. The ends were cut back, 6 bases at V and 7 bases at J, with 12 bases in the middle. This CDR3 reads CASRTVDSEAFF. The CDR3 DNA sequence: TGTGCCAGCAGGACGGTGGACAGTGAAGCTTTCTTT.

The chain couples TRBV12-3 or TRBV12-4 to TRBJ2-3; a possible D gene is TRBD2 (6 bases). Deletions cut 7 bases from V and 0 bases from J, with 11 bases between. This CDR3 has 14 residues. This CDR3 is CASNTGGSTDTQYF. For the CDR3, the DNA is TGTGCCAGCAACACTGGGGGGAGCACAGATACGCAGTATTTT.

The gene calls are TRBV20-1 and TRBJ2-5; tentative D call: TRBD1 (5 bases). The CDR3 loop spans 13 amino acids. V was clipped by 7 bases and J by 2 bases, with 14 bases between them. The germline gives CDR1 DFQATT, CDR2 SNEGSKA (reference sequence). The CDR3 sequence: CSGDATVQETQYF. For the CDR3, the DNA is TGCAGTGGAGACGCGACAGTTCAAGAGACCCAGTACTTC.

J is TRBJ2-1 and V is TRBV20-1, with D uncertain. The CDR3 runs to 15 residues. V was trimmed by 3 bases and J by 4 bases, leaving 16 bases between them. From germline, CDR1 is DFQATT and CDR2 SNEGSKA (reference sequence). CDR3 in amino acids: CSARVLGEGYNEQFF. CDR3 nucleotide sequence: TGCAGTGCTAGGGTTCTTGGGGAAGGATACAATGAGCAGTTCTTC.

The chain uses TRBV9 and TRBJ2-7; possible D gene TRBD2, 6 bases. Germline CDR1 SGDLS, CDR2 YYNGEE. Trimming took 3 bases from V and 7 from J, leaving 20 bases between them. The CDR3 loop spans 15 amino acids. CDR3 bases: TGTGCCAGCAGCGCTCAAGGGGACTCCTACAATGAGCAGTACTTC. It translates to CASSAQGDSYNEQYF. The full variable domain, rest sourced from reference TRBV9 and TRBJ2-7, is DSGVTQTPKHLITATGQRVTLRCSPRSGDLSVYWYQQSLDQGLQFLIQYYNGEERAKGNILERFSAQQFPDLHSELNLSSLELGDSALYFCASSAQGDSYNEQYFGPGTRLTVT.

This clonotype occurred a few times. The rearrangement links TRBV7-2 to TRBJ1-5, with TRBD1 matching over 7 bases. Trimming removed 0 bases from V and 4 bases from J; junction bases left unmatched: 6. CDR1 is SGHTA and CDR2 is FQGNSA in the germline V gene. CDR3 length: 16 amino acids. CDR3 protein: CASSLAGGSLNQPQHF. DNA for the CDR3: TGTGCCAGCAGCTTAGCAGGGGGCTCGTTGAATCAGCCCCAGCATTTT.

Concerning this clonotype itself: A much larger clone lies one base from this, so it may be a read error. This rearrangement joins TRBV5-1 to TRBJ2-7; TRBD2 matches 9 bases. Unmatched junction bases numbered 3, after V lost 0 bases and J lost 2 bases. The CDR3 runs 15 residues. CDR1 and CDR2 (germline): SGHRS, YFSETQ. CDR3 sequence reads: CASSLEVAGAYEQYF. The CDR3 DNA reads TGCGCCAGCAGCTTGGAGGTAGCGGGAGCCTACGAGCAGTACTTC.

This clonotype was picked up a small number of times. The chain couples TRBV7-8 to TRBJ2-4; 9 bases match TRBD1. This CDR3 spans 15 amino acids. Germline CDR1 is SGHVS and CDR2 is FQNEAQ. The J segment lost 1 base and the V segment lost 8 bases, leaving 6 bases of the junction unmatched. CDR3 DNA sequence: TGTGCCAGCGGACAGGGGATTTTTGCCAAAAACATTCAGTACTTC. It yields the protein CASGQGIFAKNIQYF.

J is TRBJ1-5 and V is TRBV19; unclear D gene. The CDR3 totals 15 residues. Per germline, CDR1 LNHDA and CDR2 SQIVND (reference sequence). V gave up 4 bases and J gave up 8 bases, with 18 bases separating them. CDR3 amino acids: CASSTDVGPGKPQHF. The CDR3 region has the DNA TGTGCCAGTAGTACCGATGTAGGGCCTGGAAAGCCCCAGCATTTT.

This clonotype was observed a handful of times. CDR3 region: CASSLGGTSGYTF. The CDR3 DNA reads as TGTGCCAGCAGTTTAGGGGGGACATCTGGCTACACCTTC. The chain carries TRBV12-3 or TRBV12-4 and TRBJ1-2; a possible D gene is TRBD1 (6 bases). Trimming took off 1 base at V and 7 bases at J, with 10 bases between the two ends. This CDR3 has 13 amino acids.

The rearrangement links TRBV29-1 to TRBJ2-3; TRBD2 aligns across 9 bases. J gave up 6 bases and V 7 bases, and 8 bases lay outside the gene matches. The CDR3 length is 13 residues. The V gene's germline CDR1 is SQVTM and CDR2 ANQGSEA. In DNA, the CDR3 is TGCAGCGCAGTAGCGGGAGTCGTGGATACGCAGTATTTT. Its translation is CSAVAGVVDTQYF.

This clonotype was counted a few times. This chain links TRBV11-2 with TRBJ1-1, with D unresolved. V was shortened by 5 bases and J by 0 bases, with 16 bases between the two germline ends. In germline, CDR1 is SGHAT, CDR2 FQNNGV. The CDR3 is made up of 16 amino acids. CDR3 sequence reads: CASSGRISLMNTEAFF. The CDR3 nucleotides are TGTGCCAGCAGCGGGAGGATATCCCTCATGAACACTGAAGCTTTCTTT.